This TCR delta chain came from a study of Vδ1+ human thymocytes. The study, taken as a whole, reports: Thymic TRG and TRD repertoires appeared highly polyclonal.

Concerning this clone: Its antigen is still unknown.

There are 17 residues in the CDR3. V shed 0 bases and J 2 bases; nucleotides not matched to a gene: 9. Germline-derived CDR1 and CDR2 are TSWWSYY and QGS. RNA was extracted from the cells and then reverse transcribed. The CDR3 regions were amplified by multiplex PCR from V-gene primers to a constant-region primer. TCRdb repeated clone calling on the multiplex PCR reads with CATT. The sample records roughly 76,000 delta-chain clones, around 32% being singletons. The clonotype was recovered from a boy younger than two who had congenital heart surgery. V and J are TRDV1 and TRDJ1, with 7 positions matching TRDD3. What was sequenced was Vdelta1+ gamma-delta thymocytes from the thymus. Subset in this sample: FACS-sorted CD3+ TCRalphabeta- TCRVdelta1+ TCRVdelta2- thymocytes. This CDR3 is CALGELGRDWGTDKLIF. The CDR3 DNA follows: TGTGCTCTTGGGGAACTAGGGAGGGACTGGGGTACCGATAAACTCATCTTT.